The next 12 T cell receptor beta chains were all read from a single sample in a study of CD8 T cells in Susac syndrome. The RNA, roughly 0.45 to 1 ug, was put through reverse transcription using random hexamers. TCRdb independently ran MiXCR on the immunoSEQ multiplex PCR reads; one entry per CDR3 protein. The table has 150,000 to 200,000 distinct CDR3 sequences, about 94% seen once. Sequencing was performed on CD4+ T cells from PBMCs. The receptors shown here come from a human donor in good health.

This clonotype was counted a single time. CDR3 bases: TGTGCCAGCATCCTTGCGCAGGACACTGAAGCTTTCTTT. Residues: CASILAQDTEAFF. The chain employs TRBV12-3 or TRBV12-4 and TRBJ1-1; D uncertain. This CDR3 has 13 amino acids. Trimming shortened V by 7 bases and J by 3 bases, and 12 bases separated the two germline ends.

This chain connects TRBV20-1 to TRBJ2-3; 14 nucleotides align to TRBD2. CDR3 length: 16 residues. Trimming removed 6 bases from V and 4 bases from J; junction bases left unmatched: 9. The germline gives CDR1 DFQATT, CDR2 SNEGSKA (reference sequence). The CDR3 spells CSAQTGTSGSADTQYF. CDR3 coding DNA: TGCAGTGCACAGACCGGGACTAGCGGGAGCGCAGATACGCAGTATTTT.

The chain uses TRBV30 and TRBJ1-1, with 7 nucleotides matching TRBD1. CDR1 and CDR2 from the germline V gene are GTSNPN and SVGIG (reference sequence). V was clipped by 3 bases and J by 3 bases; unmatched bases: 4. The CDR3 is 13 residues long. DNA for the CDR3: TGTGCCTGGAGCCGCGACAGGGACACTGAAGCTTTCTTT. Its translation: CAWSRDRDTEAFF.

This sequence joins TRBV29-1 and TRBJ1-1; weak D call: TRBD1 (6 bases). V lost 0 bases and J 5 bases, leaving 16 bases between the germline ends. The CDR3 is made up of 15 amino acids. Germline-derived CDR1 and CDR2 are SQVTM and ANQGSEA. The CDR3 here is CSVEEGGGLETEAFF. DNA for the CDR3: TGCAGCGTTGAAGAAGGGGGGGGCTTGGAGACTGAAGCTTTCTTT.

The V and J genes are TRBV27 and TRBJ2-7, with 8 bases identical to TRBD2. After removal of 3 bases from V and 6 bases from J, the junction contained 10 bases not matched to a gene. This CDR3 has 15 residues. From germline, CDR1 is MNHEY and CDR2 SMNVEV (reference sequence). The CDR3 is CASSFLGRAPLEQYF. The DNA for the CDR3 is TGTGCCAGCAGTTTCCTCGGGAGGGCCCCTCTCGAGCAGTACTTC.

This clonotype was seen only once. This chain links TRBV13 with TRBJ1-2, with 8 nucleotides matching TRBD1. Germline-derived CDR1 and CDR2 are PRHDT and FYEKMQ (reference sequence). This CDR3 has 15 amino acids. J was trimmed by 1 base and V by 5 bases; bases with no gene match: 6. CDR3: CASSADREINYGYTF. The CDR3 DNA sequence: TGTGCCAGCAGCGCGGACAGGGAGATTAACTATGGCTACACCTTC.

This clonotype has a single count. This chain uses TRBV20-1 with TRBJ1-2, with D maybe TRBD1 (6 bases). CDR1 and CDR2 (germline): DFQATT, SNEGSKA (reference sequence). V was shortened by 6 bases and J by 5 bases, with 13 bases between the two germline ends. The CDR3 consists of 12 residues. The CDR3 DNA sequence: TGCAGTGCGGCGGACAGCCGTTATGGCTACACCTTC. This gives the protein CSAADSRYGYTF.

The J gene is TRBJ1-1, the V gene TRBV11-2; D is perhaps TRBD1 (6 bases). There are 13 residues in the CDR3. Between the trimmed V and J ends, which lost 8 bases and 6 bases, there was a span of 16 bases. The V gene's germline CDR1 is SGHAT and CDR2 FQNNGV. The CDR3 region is CASGKGQIPEAFF. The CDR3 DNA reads TGTGCCAGCGGAAAAGGACAGATACCTGAAGCTTTCTTT.

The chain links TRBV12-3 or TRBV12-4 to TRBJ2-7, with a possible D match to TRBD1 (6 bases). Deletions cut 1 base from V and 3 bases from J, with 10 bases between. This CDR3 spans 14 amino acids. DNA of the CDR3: TGTGCCAGCAGTTTAGTCAGGGGAGTCTACGAGCAGTACTTC. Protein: CASSLVRGVYEQYF.

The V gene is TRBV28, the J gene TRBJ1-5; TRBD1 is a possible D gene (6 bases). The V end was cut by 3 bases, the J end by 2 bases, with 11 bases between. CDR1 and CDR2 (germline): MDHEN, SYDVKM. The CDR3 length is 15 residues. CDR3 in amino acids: CASSFIDRRNQPQHF. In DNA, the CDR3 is TGTGCCAGCAGTTTTATCGACAGGCGCAATCAGCCCCAGCATTTT.

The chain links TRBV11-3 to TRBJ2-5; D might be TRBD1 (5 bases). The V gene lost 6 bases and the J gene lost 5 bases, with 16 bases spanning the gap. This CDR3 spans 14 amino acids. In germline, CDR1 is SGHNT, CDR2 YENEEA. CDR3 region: CASSLGRASETQYF. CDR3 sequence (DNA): TGTGCCAGCAGTCTAGGCAGGGCGTCGGAGACCCAGTACTTC.

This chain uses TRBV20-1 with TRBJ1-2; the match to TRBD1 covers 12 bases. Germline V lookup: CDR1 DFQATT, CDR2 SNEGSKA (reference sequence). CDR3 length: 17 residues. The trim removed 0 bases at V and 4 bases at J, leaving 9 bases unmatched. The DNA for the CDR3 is TGCAGTGCTAGAGATCGGGGGACAGGGGGCGCCGGCTATGGCTACACCTTC. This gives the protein CSARDRGTGGAGYGYTF.